The 16 T cell receptor beta chains below were found in one sample sequenced in a study of blood T cell repertoires in COVID-19. Some clones are missing from TCRdb's copy, which holds only in-frame ones; the method was immunoSEQ multiplex PCR. The table records approximately 130,000 clones, around four fifths of them present only once. Sequencing was done on a sample of peripheral blood. Source of these receptors: a man older than 75 with acute or convalescent COVID-19.

The DNA for the CDR3 is TGCAGTGCTAGTGGGGTGAGGGCGGCATACGAGCAGTACTTC. Its protein is CSASGVRAAYEQYF. The chain is built from TRBV20-1 and TRBJ2-7; possible D gene TRBD2, 5 bases. Trimming took off 3 bases at V and 4 bases at J, with 16 bases between the two ends. Germline lookup yields CDR1 DFQATT and CDR2 SNEGSKA (reference sequence). The CDR3 runs to 14 residues.

This chain links TRBV19 with TRBJ1-5; D possibly corresponds to TRBD1 (5 bases). Germline assignment: CDR1 LNHDA and CDR2 SQIVND (reference sequence). The CDR3 loop spans 17 amino acids. V was cut by 5 bases and J by 2 bases, with 19 bases left in between. The CDR3 sequence is CASSVNLRASGNQPQHF. The CDR3, as DNA: TGTGCCAGTAGTGTTAACCTCAGGGCCTCGGGCAATCAGCCCCAGCATTTT.

This clone was counted once. The genes are TRBV11-2 and TRBJ2-5, with D possibly TRBD1 on 6 matching bases. V lost 1 base and J lost 2, with 8 bases in between. The CDR3 covers 14 residues. CDR1 is SGHAT, CDR2 FQNNGV, per germline. The CDR3 DNA reads TGTGCCAGCAGCTTAGGGGGGCTTCAAGAGACCCAGTACTTC. It yields the protein CASSLGGLQETQYF.

This chain links TRBV5-6 with TRBJ1-5, with D unresolved. Per germline, CDR1 SGHDT and CDR2 YYEEEE. V gave up 3 bases and J gave up 0 bases, with 4 bases separating them. This CDR3 comprises 13 residues. In nucleotides, the CDR3 is TGTGCCAGCAGCTCTTATAGCAATCAGCCCCAGCATTTT. This codes for CASSSYSNQPQHF.

The chain employs TRBV21-1 and TRBJ2-6; the table's D call, TRBD2, has no DNA check behind it. TRBV21-1 is marked as a pseudogene. The CDR3 contains 17 residues. The CDR3 spells CASSSLPGGAGANVLTF. The CDR3, as DNA: TGTGCCAGCAGCAGCCTCCCGGGAGGAGCTGGGGCCAACGTCCTGACTTTC.

This clone appeared a few times. V and J are TRBV6-5 and TRBJ1-2; 9 bases align to TRBD1. Germline CDR1 reads MNHEY; CDR2 reads SVGAGI. Unmatched junction bases numbered 3, after V lost 5 bases and J lost 5 bases. This CDR3 comprises 13 residues. CDR3 residues: CASSRDRAYGYTF. The CDR3, as DNA: TGTGCCAGCAGTCGGGACAGGGCGTATGGCTACACCTTC.

The rearrangement joins TRBV28 to TRBJ2-3; 11 nucleotides line up with TRBD2. The CDR3 runs to 17 residues. CDR1 MDHEN and CDR2 SYDVKM come from the germline V gene. The V and J ends lost 5 bases and 4 bases, in that order; junction bases with no gene match: 11. CDR3 residues: CASSPLSGGALADTQYF. CDR3 coding DNA: TGTGCCAGCAGTCCCCTTAGCGGGGGGGCCCTCGCAGATACGCAGTATTTT.

The rearrangement uses TRBV12-5 and TRBJ2-7, with 9 bases identical to TRBD1. Germline V gene data show CDR1 as LGHNT and CDR2 as FRNRAP. The CDR3 length is 17 residues. After removal of 0 bases from V and 0 bases from J, the junction contained 6 bases not matched to a gene. The CDR3 nucleotides read TGTGCTAGTGGTTTGGTAATGGGACAGGGTAGCTCCTACGAGCAGTACTTC. It codes for CASGLVMGQGSSYEQYF.

The V gene is TRBV10-3, the J gene TRBJ1-1, with D possibly being TRBD1 (5 bases). The CDR3 runs to 15 residues. Germline V gives CDR1 ENHRY, CDR2 SYGVKD. V lost 4 bases and J lost 3, with 15 bases in between. CDR3 loop: CAISAGGRMYTEAFF. DNA of the CDR3: TGTGCCATCAGTGCCGGGGGTAGAATGTACACTGAAGCTTTCTTT.

The CDR3 sequence is CASSYSGVDTQYF. As DNA, the CDR3 is TGTGCCAGCAGTTATTCAGGGGTTGATACGCAGTATTTT. The gene calls are TRBV6-2 or TRBV6-3 and TRBJ2-3, with TRBD1 as a possible D gene (6 bases). V was trimmed by 3 bases and J by 6 bases, leaving 10 bases between them. The CDR3 loop spans 13 amino acids. Germline CDR1 and CDR2: MNHEY and SVGEGT.

The V and J genes are TRBV7-2 and TRBJ2-7; 9 nucleotides agree with TRBD1. V was pared by 3 bases and J by 2 bases, with 5 bases of the junction left unmatched. This CDR3 region has 15 residues. The germline V gene encodes CDR1 SGHTA and CDR2 FQGNSA. The CDR3: CASSLGQGTTYEQYF. The CDR3 DNA is TGTGCCAGCAGCTTGGGACAGGGAACCACCTACGAGCAGTACTTC.

The chain recombines TRBV15 with TRBJ1-5; a possible D gene is TRBD1 (5 bases). The CDR3 sequence is 16 residues long. Deletions cut 0 bases from V and 1 base from J, with 10 bases between. CDR1 LNHNV and CDR2 YYDKDF come from the germline V gene (reference sequence). The CDR3 sequence is CATSRERGLSNQPQHF. CDR3 coding DNA: TGTGCCACCAGCAGAGAAAGGGGATTGAGCAATCAGCCCCAGCATTTT.

V is TRBV9 and J is TRBJ2-3; 8 bases line up with TRBD2. V trimming: 3 bases; J trimming: 6 bases; junction bases outside the gene matches: 6. The CDR3 consists of 14 residues. Germline values: CDR1 SGDLS, CDR2 YYNGEE. CDR3 region: CASSAGGGPDTQYF. The CDR3 region has the DNA TGTGCCAGCAGCGCTGGCGGGGGGCCGGATACGCAGTATTTT. The variable domain in full, completed from reference TRBV9 and TRBJ2-3, reads DSGVTQTPKHLITATGQRVTLRCSPRSGDLSVYWYQQSLDQGLQFLIQYYNGEERAKGNILERFSAQQFPDLHSELNLSSLELGDSALYFCASSAGGGPDTQYFGPGTRLTVL.

The chain combines TRBV6-5 with TRBJ2-7, with D maybe TRBD2 (5 bases). Germline V gene lookup returns CDR1 MNHEY and CDR2 SVGAGI. V was shortened by 11 bases and J by 5 bases, with 19 bases between the two germline ends. The CDR3 consists of 13 residues. The CDR3 coding sequence is TGTGCCGTAGGGAGACACCTTCGGGACGAGCAGTACTTC. Amino acids: CAVGRHLRDEQYF.

V and J are TRBV3-1 (or the pseudogene TRBV3-2) and TRBJ2-1; 7 nucleotides match TRBD2. Germline lookup yields CDR1 LGHDT and CDR2 YNNKEL (reference sequence). V shed 5 bases, J shed 7 bases, and the junction held 8 bases outside the gene matches. The CDR3 length is 14 residues. Here the CDR3 DNA reads TGTGCCAGCAGCGTCCGGGGAGGGGAAAATGAGCAGTTCTTC. Its protein product is CASSVRGGENEQFF.

The chain links TRBV19 to TRBJ2-2; tentative D call: TRBD1 (6 bases). The CDR3 has 15 amino acids. V lost 5 bases to trimming and J lost 4 bases, with 14 bases between them. CDR1 is LNHDA, CDR2 SQIVND, per germline (reference sequence). The DNA for the CDR3 is TGTGCCAGTAGTGTACAGGGAGTAGCCACCGGGGAGCTGTTTTTT. This codes for CASSVQGVATGELFF.